One and the same sample provided the 3 T cell receptor beta chains below, sequenced in a study of cytomegalovirus exposure and HLA in healthy donors. Primers included in the PCR were 60 Vbeta and 13 Jbeta primers. The method was immunoSEQ multiplex PCR; TCRdb's version includes in-frame clones alone and lacks a portion of them. The table has 100,000 or so clones, roughly four fifths seen once. Input material: PBMCs. All receptors derive from a male donor in good health and CMV-seropositive.

This clone was detected only a few times. DNA of the CDR3: TGTGCCAGTAGTATCCGAGAATACAATGAGCAGTTCTTC. Protein product: CASSIREYNEQFF. The gene calls are TRBV19 and TRBJ2-1; D unresolved. The V gene lost 3 bases and the J gene lost 4 bases, with 7 bases spanning the gap. The CDR3 is made up of 13 amino acids. Per germline, CDR1 LNHDA and CDR2 SQIVND (reference sequence).

The V gene is TRBV25-1, the J gene TRBJ1-2; weak D call: TRBD1 (6 bases). CDR3 size: 13 residues. Deletions cut 6 bases from V and 8 bases from J, with 16 bases between. Germline values: CDR1 MGHDK, CDR2 SYGVNS. The CDR3 loop is CASSPRGASGYTF. CDR3 nucleotides: TGTGCCAGCAGCCCCCGGGGGGCTAGCGGCTACACCTTC.

V is TRBV19 and J is TRBJ1-1; D gene unclear. V was trimmed by 3 bases and J by 7 bases, leaving 12 bases between them. Germline values: CDR1 LNHDA, CDR2 SQIVND (reference sequence). There are 13 residues in the CDR3. As DNA, the CDR3 is TGTGCCAGTAGTATCCCCACAAAGAATGAAGCTTTCTTT. Its translation: CASSIPTKNEAFF. Supplemented by reference TRBV19 and TRBJ1-1, the full variable domain reads DGGITQSPKYLFRKEGQNVTLSCEQNLNHDAMYWYRQDPGQGLRLIYYSQIVNDFQKGDIAEGYSVSREKKESFPLTVTSAQKNPTAFYLCASSIPTKNEAFFGQGTRLTVV.